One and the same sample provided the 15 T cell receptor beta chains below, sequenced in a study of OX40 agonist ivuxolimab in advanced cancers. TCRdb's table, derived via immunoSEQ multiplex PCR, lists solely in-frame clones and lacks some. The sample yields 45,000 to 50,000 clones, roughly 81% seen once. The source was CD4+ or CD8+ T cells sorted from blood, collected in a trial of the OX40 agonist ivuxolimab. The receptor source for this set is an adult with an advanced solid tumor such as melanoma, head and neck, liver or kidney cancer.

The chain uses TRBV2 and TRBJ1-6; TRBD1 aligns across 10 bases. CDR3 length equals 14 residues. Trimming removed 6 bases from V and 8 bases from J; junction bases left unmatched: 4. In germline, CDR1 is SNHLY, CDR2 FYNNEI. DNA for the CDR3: TGTGCCAGCAGCCGGGACAGGGGTTATTCACCCCTCCACTTT. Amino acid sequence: CASSRDRGYSPLHF.

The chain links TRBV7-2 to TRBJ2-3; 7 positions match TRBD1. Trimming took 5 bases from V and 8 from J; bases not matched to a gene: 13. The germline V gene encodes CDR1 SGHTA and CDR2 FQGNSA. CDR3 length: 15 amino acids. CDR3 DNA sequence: TGTGCCAGCAGCGCCCGACAGGGTGGATTAGGTACGCAGTATTTT. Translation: CASSARQGGLGTQYF.

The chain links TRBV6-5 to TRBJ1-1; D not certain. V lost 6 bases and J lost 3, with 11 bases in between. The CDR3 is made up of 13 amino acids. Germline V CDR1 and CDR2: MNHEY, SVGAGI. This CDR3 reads CASREGPHTEAFF. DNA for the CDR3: TGTGCCAGCAGAGAAGGGCCCCACACTGAAGCTTTCTTT.

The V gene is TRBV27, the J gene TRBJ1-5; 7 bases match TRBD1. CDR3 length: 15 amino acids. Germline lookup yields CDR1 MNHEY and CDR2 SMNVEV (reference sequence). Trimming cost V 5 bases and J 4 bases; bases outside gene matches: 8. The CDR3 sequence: CASSLLGTVNQPQHF. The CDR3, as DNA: TGTGCCAGCAGTCTATTAGGGACAGTGAATCAGCCCCAGCATTTT.

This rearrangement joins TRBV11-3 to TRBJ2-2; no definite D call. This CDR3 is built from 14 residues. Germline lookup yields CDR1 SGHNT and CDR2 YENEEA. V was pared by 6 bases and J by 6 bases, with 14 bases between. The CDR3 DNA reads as TGTGCCAGCAGACGAGACCCCTCCTCCGGGGAGCTGTTTTTT. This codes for CASRRDPSSGELFF.

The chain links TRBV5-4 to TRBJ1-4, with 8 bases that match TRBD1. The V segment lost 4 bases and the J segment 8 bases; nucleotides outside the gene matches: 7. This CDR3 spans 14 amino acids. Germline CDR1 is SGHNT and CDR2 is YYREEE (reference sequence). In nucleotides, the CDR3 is TGTGCCAGCAGCCCGGGACAGGACTTGGAAAAACTGTTTTTT. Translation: CASSPGQDLEKLFF.

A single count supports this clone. Here the CDR3 DNA reads TGTGCCAGCAGTGAAATTTACAGGGACGGCTACACCTTC. This encodes CASSEIYRDGYTF. The chain carries TRBV25-1 and TRBJ1-2, with D perhaps matching TRBD1 (6 bases). The CDR3 loop spans 13 amino acids. Trimming pared 2 bases from V and 8 bases from J, leaving 12 bases between. The germline V gene has CDR1 MGHDK and CDR2 SYGVNS.

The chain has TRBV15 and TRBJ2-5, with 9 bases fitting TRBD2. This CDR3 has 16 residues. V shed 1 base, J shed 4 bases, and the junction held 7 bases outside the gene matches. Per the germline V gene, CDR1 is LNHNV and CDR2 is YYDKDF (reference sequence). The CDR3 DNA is TGTGCCACCAGCAGAGGGACTAGCGCCGAGGGAGAGACCCAGTACTTC. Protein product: CATSRGTSAEGETQYF.

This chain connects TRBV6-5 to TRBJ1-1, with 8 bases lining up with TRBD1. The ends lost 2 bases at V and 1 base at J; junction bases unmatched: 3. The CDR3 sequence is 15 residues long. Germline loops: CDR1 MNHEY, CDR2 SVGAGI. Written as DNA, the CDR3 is TGTGCCAGCAGTTACCCGGGACAGGCGAACACTGAAGCTTTCTTT. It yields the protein CASSYPGQANTEAFF.

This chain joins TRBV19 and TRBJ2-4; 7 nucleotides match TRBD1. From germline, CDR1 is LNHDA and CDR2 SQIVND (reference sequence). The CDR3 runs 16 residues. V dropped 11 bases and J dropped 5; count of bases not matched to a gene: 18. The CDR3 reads CADRQGFGLLENIQYF. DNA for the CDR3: TGTGCCGACAGACAGGGTTTCGGTCTACTAGAAAACATTCAGTACTTC.

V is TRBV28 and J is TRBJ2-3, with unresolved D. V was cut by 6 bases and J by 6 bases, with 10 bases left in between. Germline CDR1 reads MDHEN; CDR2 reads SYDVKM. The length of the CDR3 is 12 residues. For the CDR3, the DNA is TGTGCCAGCAGACTAAGCCAGGATACGCAGTATTTT. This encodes CASRLSQDTQYF.

CDR3 nucleotides: TGTGCCATCAGTGGGGGAGGACGGTACAATGAGCAGTTCTTC. This gives the protein CAISGGGRYNEQFF. The chain combines TRBV10-3 with TRBJ2-1, with D tentatively TRBD2 (6 bases). The CDR3 loop spans 14 amino acids. Looked up from germline, CDR1 is ENHRY and CDR2 is SYGVKD. With 4 bases removed from V and 4 bases from J, the gap between germline ends came to 11 bases.

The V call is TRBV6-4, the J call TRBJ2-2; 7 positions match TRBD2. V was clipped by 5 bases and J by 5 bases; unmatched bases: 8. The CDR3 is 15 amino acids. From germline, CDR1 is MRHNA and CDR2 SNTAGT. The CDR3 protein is CASSYSAGRTGELFF. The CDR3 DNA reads TGTGCCAGCAGTTATTCAGCGGGGCGTACCGGGGAGCTGTTTTTT.

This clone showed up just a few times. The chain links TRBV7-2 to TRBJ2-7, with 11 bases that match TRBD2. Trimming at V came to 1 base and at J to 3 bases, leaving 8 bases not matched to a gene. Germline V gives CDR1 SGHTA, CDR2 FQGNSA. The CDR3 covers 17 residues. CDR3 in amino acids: CASSLVRASGRNYEQYF. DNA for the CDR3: TGTGCCAGCAGCTTAGTTAGGGCTAGCGGGAGGAACTACGAGCAGTACTTC.

The chain's CDR3 is CASSYAQSYEQYF. DNA of the CDR3: TGTGCCAGCAGTTACGCCCAGTCCTACGAGCAGTACTTC. This chain joins TRBV6-6 and TRBJ2-7; D call uncertain. Trimming took 2 bases from V and 1 from J, leaving 6 bases between them. CDR3 length: 13 residues. CDR1 is MNHNY, CDR2 SVGAGI, per germline (reference sequence).